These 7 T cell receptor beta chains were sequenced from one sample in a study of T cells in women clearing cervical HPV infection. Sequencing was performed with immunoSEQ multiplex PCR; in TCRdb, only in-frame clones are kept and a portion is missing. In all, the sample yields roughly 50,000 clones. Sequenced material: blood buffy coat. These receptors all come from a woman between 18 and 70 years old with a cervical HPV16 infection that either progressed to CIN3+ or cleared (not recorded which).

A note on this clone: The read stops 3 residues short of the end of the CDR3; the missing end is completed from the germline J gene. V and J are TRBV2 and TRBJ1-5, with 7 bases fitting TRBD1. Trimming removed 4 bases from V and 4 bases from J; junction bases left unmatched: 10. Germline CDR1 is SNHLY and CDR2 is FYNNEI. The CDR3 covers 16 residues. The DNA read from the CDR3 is TGTGCCAGCAGTGCCCCCCTAGACAGGGATAATCAGCCC. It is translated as CASSAPLDRDNQP. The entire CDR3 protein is CASSAPLDRDNQPQHF.

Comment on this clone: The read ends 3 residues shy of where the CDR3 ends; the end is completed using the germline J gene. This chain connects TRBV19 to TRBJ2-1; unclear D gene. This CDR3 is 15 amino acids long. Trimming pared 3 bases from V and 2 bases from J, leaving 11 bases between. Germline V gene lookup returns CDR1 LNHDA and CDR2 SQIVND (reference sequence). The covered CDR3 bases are TGTGCCAGTAGTATGGCCCTAGACCCCTACAATGAG. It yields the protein CASSMALDPYNE. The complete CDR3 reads CASSMALDPYNEQFF.

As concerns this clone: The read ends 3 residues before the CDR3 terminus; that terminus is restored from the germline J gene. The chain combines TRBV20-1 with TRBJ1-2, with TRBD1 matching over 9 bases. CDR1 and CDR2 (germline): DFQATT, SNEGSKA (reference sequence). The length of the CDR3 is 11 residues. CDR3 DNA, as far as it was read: TGCAGTGCGGAAGGACAGGGGCCG. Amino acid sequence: CSAEGQGP. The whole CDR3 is CSAEGQGPYTF.

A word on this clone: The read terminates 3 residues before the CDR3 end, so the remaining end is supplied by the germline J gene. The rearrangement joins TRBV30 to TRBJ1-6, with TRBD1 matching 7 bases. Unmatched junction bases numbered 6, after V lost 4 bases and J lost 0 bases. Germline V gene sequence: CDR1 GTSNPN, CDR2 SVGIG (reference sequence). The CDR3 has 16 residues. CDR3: CAWKKSGGSYNSPLHF. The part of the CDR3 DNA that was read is TGTGCCTGGAAAAAGTCAGGGGGCTCCTATAATTCACCC.

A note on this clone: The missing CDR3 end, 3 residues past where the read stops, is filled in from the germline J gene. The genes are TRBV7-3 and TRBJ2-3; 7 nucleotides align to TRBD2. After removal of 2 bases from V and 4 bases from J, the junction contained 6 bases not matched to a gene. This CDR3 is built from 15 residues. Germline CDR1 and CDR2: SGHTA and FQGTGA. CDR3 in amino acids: CASSLGERESDTQYF. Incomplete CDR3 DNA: TGTGCCAGCAGCTTAGGCGAGCGGGAATCAGATACG.

The sequenced CDR3 bases are TGTGCCAGCTCACCAGGGCCCGACAAAAGCTATGGC. Translated, it gives CASSPGPDKSYG. The CDR3 in full is CASSPGPDKSYGYTF. The rearrangement joins TRBV18 to TRBJ1-2; D call uncertain. With the read ending 3 residues before the CDR3 end, the germline J gene is used to fill in that end. Trimming cost V 2 bases and J 4 bases, with 14 bases left between them. CDR1 KGHSH and CDR2 LQKENI come from the germline V gene. The CDR3 contains 15 residues.

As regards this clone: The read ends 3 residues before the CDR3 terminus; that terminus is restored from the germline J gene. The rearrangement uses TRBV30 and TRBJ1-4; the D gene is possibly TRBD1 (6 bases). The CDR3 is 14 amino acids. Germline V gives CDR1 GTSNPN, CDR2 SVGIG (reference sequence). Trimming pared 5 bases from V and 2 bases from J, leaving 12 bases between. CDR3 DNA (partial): TGTGCCTGGGGGAGGACAGCGACTAATGAAAAA. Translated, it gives CAWGRTATNEK. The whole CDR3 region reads CAWGRTATNEKLFF.